This T cell receptor (beta chain) was obtained from a study of blood T cell repertoires in COVID-19. In the authors' workflow: Amplification of reference gene primers was used by the study to estimate nucleated cell counts. The table came from immunoSEQ multiplex PCR; TCRdb's copy has only in-frame clones and leaves some out. The V and J calls and clone size were taken over from that table, and D and trimming were inferred from the DNA. The profile shows some 100,000 clones, just under 85% of them singletons. This CDR3 is 19 amino acids long. The V and J ends lost 0 bases and 5 bases respectively, with 20 bases between them. Germline-derived CDR1 and CDR2 are KGHSH and LQKENI.

This TCR was sampled from a woman aged 70 to 79 with active or convalescent COVID-19. The J gene is TRBJ2-6, the V gene TRBV18, with no clear D. The sequenced sample consisted of peripheral blood. The CDR3 bases are TGTGCCAGCTCACCACCTACGGAGCAAATCATTCTCAGGGCCAACGTCCTGACTTTC. Translated: CASSPPTEQIILRANVLTF.